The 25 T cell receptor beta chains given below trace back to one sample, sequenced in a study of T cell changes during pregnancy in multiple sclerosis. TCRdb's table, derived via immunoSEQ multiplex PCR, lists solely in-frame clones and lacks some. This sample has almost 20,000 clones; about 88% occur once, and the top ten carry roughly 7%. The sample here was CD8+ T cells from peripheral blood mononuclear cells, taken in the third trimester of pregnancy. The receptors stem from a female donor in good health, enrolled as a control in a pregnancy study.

This chain's CDR3 is CASSYRGFSGYTF. The CDR3 DNA reads TGTGCCAGCAGTTACCGCGGTTTTTCTGGCTACACCTTC. The chain employs TRBV6-5 and TRBJ1-2; no reliable D call. In germline, CDR1 is MNHEY, CDR2 SVGAGI. The CDR3 contains 13 residues. V lost 2 bases to trimming and J lost 7 bases, with 11 bases between them.

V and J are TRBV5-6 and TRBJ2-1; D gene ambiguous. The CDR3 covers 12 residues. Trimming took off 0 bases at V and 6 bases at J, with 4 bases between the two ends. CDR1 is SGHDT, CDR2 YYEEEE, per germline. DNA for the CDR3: TGTGCCAGCAGCTTGGCCAGCAATGAGCAGTTCTTC. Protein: CASSLASNEQFF.

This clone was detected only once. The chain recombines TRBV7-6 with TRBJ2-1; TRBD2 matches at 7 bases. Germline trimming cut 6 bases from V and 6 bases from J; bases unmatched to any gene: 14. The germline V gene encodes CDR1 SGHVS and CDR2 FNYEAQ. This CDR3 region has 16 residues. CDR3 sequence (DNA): TGTGCCAGCAGTCCCCCGTTTGGCGGGAGACCCAATGAGCAGTTCTTC. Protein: CASSPPFGGRPNEQFF.

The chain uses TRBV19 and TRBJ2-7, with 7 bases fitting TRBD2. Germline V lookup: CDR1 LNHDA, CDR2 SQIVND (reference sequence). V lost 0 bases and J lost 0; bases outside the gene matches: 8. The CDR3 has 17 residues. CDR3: CASSIDPGGGSSYEQYF. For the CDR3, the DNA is TGTGCCAGTAGTATAGACCCGGGCGGCGGGAGCTCCTACGAGCAGTACTTC. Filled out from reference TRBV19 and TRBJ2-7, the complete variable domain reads DGGITQSPKYLFRKEGQNVTLSCEQNLNHDAMYWYRQDPGQGLRLIYYSQIVNDFQKGDIAEGYSVSREKKESFPLTVTSAQKNPTAFYLCASSIDPGGGSSYEQYFGPGTRLTVT.

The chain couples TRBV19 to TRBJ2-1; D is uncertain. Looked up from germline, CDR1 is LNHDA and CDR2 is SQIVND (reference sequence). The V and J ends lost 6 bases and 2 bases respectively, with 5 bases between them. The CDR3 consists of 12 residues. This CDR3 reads CASSDTYNEQFF. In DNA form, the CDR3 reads TGTGCCAGTAGCGACACCTACAATGAGCAGTTCTTC.

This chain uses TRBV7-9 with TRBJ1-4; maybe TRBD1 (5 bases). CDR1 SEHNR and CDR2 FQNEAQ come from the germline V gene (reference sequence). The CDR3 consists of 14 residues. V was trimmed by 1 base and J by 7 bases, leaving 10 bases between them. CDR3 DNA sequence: TGTGCCAGCAGCTTAGTAAGGGGCTCTGAAAAACTGTTTTTT. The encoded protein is CASSLVRGSEKLFF.

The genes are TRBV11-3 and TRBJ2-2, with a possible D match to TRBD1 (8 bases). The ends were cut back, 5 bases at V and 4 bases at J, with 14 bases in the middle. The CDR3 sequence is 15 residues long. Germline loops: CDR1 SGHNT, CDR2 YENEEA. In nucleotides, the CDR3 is TGTGCCAGCAGCCTATACAGGGGGGGCACCGGGGAGCTGTTTTTT. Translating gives CASSLYRGGTGELFF. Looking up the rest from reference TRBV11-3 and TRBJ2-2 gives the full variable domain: EAGVVQSPRYKIIEKKQPVAFWCNPISGHNTLYWYLQNLGQGPELLIRYENEEAVDDSQLPKDRFSAERLKGVDSTLKIQPAELGDSAVYLCASSLYRGGTGELFFGEGSRLTVL.

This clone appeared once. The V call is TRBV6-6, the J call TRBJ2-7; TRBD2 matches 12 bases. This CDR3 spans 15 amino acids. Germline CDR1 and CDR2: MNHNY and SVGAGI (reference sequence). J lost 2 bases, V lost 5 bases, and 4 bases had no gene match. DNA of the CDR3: TGTGCCAGCAGTCCCCGGACTAGCGGGACCTACGAGCAGTACTTC. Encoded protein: CASSPRTSGTYEQYF.

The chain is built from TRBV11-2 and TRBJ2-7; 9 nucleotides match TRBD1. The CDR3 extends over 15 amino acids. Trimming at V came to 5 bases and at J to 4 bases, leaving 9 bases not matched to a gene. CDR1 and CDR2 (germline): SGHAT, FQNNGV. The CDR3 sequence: CASSITGQGRYEQYF. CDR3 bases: TGTGCCAGCAGCATCACGGGACAGGGTCGGTACGAGCAGTACTTC.

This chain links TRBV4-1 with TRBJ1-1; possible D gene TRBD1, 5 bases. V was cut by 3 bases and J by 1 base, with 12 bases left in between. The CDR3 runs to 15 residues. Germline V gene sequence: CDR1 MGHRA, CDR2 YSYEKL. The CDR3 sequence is CASSQGLDRNTEAFF. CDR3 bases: TGCGCCAGCAGCCAGGGACTCGACAGGAACACTGAAGCTTTCTTT.

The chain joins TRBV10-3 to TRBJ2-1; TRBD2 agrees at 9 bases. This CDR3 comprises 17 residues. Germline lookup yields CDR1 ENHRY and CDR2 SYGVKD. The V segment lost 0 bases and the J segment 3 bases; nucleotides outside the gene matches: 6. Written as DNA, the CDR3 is TGTGCCATCAGTGAGTCTATGGCTAGCGGGGACTACAATGAGCAGTTCTTC. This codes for CAISESMASGDYNEQFF.

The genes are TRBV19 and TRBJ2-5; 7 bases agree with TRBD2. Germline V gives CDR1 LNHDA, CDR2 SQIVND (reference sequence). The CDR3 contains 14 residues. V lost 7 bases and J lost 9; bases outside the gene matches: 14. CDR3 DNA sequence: TGTGCCAGTAAAACGGGGTTGCCGGGAGGTCCCCAGTACTTC. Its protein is CASKTGLPGGPQYF.

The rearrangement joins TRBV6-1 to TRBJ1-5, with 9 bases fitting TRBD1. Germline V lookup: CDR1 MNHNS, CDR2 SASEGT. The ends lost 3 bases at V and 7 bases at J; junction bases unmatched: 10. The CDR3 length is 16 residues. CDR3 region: CASSEPTGGEGQPQHF. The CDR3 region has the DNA TGTGCCAGCAGTGAGCCCACAGGGGGCGAGGGACAGCCCCAGCATTTT.

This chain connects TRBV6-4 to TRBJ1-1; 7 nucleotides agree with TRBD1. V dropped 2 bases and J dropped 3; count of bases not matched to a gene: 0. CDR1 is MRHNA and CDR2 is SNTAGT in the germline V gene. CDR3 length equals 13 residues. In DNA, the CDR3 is TGTGCCAGCAGTGACAGGGGGCACACTGAAGCTTTCTTT. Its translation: CASSDRGHTEAFF.

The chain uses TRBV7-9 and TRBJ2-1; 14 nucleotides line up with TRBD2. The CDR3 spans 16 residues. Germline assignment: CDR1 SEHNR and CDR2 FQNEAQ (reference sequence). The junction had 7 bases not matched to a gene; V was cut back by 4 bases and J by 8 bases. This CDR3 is CASSSTSGRGFDEQFF. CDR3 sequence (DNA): TGTGCCAGCAGCTCGACTAGCGGGAGGGGTTTCGATGAGCAGTTCTTC.

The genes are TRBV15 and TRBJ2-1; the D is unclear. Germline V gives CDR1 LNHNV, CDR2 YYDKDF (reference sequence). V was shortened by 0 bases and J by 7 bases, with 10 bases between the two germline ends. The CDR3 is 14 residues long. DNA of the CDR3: TGTGCCACCAGCAGAGACCTAGGAGAAAATGAGCAGTTCTTC. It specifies CATSRDLGENEQFF.

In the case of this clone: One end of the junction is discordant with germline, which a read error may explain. CDR3 DNA sequence: TGCGCCAGCAGTTTGGCGGGACACACTGGGGCCAACGTCCTGACTTTC. It yields the protein CASSLAGHTGANVLTF. V and J are TRBV5-1 and TRBJ2-6; either TRBD1 or TRBD2 may fit D (6 bases each). CDR3 length: 16 residues. Germline V gene lookup returns CDR1 SGHRS and CDR2 YFSETQ.

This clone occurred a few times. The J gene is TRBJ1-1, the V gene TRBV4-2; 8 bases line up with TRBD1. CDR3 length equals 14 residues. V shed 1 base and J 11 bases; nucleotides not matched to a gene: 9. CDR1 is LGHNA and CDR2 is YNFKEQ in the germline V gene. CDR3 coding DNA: TGTGCCAGCAGCCAAGTTACACAGGGGGTTGGGGCTTTCTTT. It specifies CASSQVTQGVGAFF.

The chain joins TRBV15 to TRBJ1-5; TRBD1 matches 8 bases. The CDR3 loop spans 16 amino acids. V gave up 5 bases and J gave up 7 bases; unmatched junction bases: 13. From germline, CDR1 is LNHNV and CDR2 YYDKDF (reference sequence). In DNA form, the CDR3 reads TGTGCCACCAGCCGAAGAGCAGGGGGCGGGCAGCAGCCCCAGCATTTT. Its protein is CATSRRAGGGQQPQHF.

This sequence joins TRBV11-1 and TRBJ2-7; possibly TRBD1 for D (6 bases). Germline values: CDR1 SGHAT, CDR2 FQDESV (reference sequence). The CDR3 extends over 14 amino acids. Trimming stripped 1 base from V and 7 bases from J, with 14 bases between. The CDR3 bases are TGTGCCAGCAGCTTAGTACCAGGGGATTATGAGCAGTACTTC. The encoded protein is CASSLVPGDYEQYF.

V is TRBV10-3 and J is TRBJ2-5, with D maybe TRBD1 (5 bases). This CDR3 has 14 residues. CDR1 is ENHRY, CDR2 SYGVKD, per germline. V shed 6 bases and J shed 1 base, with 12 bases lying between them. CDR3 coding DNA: TGTGCCATCAGGACAGAGGCAGCCCAAGAGACCCAGTACTTC. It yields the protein CAIRTEAAQETQYF.

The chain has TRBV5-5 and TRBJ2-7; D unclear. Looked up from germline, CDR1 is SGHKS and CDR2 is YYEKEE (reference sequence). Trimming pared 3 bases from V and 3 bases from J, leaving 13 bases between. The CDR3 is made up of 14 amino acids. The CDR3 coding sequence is TGTGCCAGCAGCTACCCCTATATTGGCTACGAGCAGTACTTC. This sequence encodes CASSYPYIGYEQYF.

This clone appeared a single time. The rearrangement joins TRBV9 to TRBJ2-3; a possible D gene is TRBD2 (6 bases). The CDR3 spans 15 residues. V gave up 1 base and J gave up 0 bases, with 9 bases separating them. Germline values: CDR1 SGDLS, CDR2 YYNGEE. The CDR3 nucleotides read TGTGCCAGCAGCGTATGGAGCGGGAGCACAGATACGCAGTATTTT. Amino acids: CASSVWSGSTDTQYF.

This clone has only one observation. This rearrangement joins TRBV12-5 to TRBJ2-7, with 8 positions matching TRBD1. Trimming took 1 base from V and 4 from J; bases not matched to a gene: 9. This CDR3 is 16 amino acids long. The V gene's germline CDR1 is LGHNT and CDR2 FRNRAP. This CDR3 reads CASGLGSGGRVYEQYF. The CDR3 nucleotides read TGTGCTAGTGGTTTGGGATCAGGGGGCAGGGTGTACGAGCAGTACTTC.

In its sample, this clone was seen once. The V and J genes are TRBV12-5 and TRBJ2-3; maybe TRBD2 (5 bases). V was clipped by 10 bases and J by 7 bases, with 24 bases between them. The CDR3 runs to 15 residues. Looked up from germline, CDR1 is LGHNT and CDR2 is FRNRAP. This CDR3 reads CATPRQASQPYTQYF. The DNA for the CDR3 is TGTGCTACCCCCCGCCAGGCTAGCCAACCCTATACGCAGTATTTT.